This T cell receptor (beta chain) came from a study of shared clonotypes between healthy human individuals. Cells designated naive CD8 were CD45RO-negative and were positively selected for CCR7, with terminally differentiated effector memory CD45RA+ cells excluded. Every donor was a Caucasian adult from Nashville, Tennessee. Clones were sequenced by immunoSEQ multiplex PCR, and TCRdb holds only the in-frame ones, with some missing. This table holds about 2.1 million clones, around 93% found once. The CDR3 length is 15 residues. Trimming left V 6 bases short and J 0 bases short, with 12 bases between. The germline V gene has CDR1 MNHEY and CDR2 SMNVEV (reference sequence). Remarks on this clone: Antigen: not known.

General study findings and limits: Represented diversity (both genetic and exposure-history) was limited by the small number of donors. Some clonotypes were shared by all four sorted-subset donors, while others were not shared. The non-shared ones had lower generation probabilities than the shared ones.

The receptor was isolated from a man younger than 30 in good health. Some clones in this sample may be carry-over from other donors' samples. The chain carries TRBV27 and TRBJ1-3; no reliable D call. Source material: naive CD8+ T cells from PBMCs. CDR3 DNA sequence: TGTGCCAGCAGACCTCTCCGGGACTCTGGAAACACCATATATTTT. Translation: CASRPLRDSGNTIYF.